This T cell receptor (beta chain) was captured in a study of regulatory T cells in long-lasting Graves disease. CDR1 is LNHNV, CDR2 YYDKDF, per germline (reference sequence). The V and J ends lost 0 bases and 6 bases respectively, with 18 bases between them. The CDR3 consists of 16 residues. Relying on iRepertoire HTBI primers and Arm-PCR of CDR3 regions, the team built TCR beta libraries. In TCRdb, the multiplex PCR reads were re-called with MiXCR into one record per CDR3 protein. The table includes 500,000 or so distinct CDR3 sequences, around 15% detected once. The sample's time point: newly diagnosed GD, antithyroid drugs for less than 3 months. PBMC RNA served as the TCR library source. Patients came from an endocrinology department in Xi'an, China. These sequences were also reported in another study, on T cells in Graves' hyperthyroidism and ophthalmopathy. That work contributes: Diagnosing involved the use of clinical symptoms, serum thyroxine and TRAb, thyroid ultrasound and orbital computed tomography. The HTBI primer set drove a first-round RT-PCR of the TCR CDR3. For ophthalmopathy, model prediction preceded onset by a median around six months.

This chain uses TRBV15 with TRBJ2-7; weak D call: TRBD2 (5 bases). The clonotype comes from a woman aged 35-65 years with Graves disease. The sequences come from peripheral blood mononuclear cells (PBMCs), collected at new diagnosis, from a patient treated with antithyroid drugs. The DNA for the CDR3 is TGTGCCACCAGCAGAGAAGGAGGTTGGGGTACTGGCGAGCAGTACTTC. It specifies CATSREGGWGTGEQYF.